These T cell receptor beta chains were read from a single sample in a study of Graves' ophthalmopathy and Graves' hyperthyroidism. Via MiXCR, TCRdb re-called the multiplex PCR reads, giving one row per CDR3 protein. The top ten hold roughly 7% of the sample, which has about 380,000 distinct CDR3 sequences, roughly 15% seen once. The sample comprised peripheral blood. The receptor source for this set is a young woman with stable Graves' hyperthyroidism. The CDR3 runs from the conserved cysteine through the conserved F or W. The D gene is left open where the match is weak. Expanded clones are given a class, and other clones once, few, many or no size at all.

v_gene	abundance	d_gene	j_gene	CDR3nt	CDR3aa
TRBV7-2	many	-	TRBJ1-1	TGTGCCAGCAGCTCTGCGTGGGGTTGGGTCACTGAAGCTTTCTTT	CASSSAWGWVTEAFF
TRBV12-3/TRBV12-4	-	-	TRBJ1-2	TGTGCCAGCAGTTACACCTCCAGGCAGTGCACCTTC	CASSYTSRQCTF
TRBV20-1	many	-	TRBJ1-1	TGCAGTGCTAGGATCGGTTCCCGCACTGAAGCTTTCTTT	CSARIGSRTEAFF
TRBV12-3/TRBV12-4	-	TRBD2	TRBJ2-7	TGTGCCAGCAGTCGACTAGCGGGAAAACGGTACTTC	CASSRLAGKRYF
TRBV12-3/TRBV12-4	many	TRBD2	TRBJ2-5	TGTGCCAGCAGACAAACAGCGGGGGTAGAGACCCAGTACTTC	CASRQTAGVETQYF
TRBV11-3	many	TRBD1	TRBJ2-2	TGTGCCAGCAGCTTAGGGACAGGGACGAACACCGGGGAGCTGTTTTTT	CASSLGTGTNTGELFF
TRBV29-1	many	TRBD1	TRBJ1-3	TGCAGCGCAACTCCACAGGGGGCCTCTGGAAACACCATATATTTT	CSATPQGASGNTIYF
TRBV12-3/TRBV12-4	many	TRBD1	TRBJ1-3	TGTGCCAGCAGTTGGGGCAGGGGGCGAAGGAACACCATATATTTT	CASSWGRGRRNTIYF
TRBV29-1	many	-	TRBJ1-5	TGCAGCGTTAGCGGACAGCTCAATCAGCCCCAGCATTTT	CSVSGQLNQPQHF
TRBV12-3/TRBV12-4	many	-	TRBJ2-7	TGTGCCAGCAGTTTGGACAGAACATTATCCTACGAGCAGTACTTC	CASSLDRTLSYEQYF
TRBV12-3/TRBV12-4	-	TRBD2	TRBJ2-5	TGTGCCAGCAGTTTTGGGTTTAGCGGGGGAGAGACCCAGTACTTC	CASSFGFSGGETQYF
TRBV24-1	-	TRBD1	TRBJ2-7	TGTGCCACCAGTGATTTGCGGCCGGGCCCGACAGGGGGCCGGGGCGAGCAGTACTTC	CATSDLRPGPTGGRGEQYF
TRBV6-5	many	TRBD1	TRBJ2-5	TGTGCCAGCAGTACCTTTCCGGGACAGGGCTTAGAGACCCAGTACTTC	CASSTFPGQGLETQYF
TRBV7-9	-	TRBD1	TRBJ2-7	TGTGCCAGCAGTTACAACAGGGGCTACGAGCATTACTTC	CASSYNRGYEHYF
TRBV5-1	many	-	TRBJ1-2	TGCGCCAGCAGCTTGGAGGACTTTTCCTATGGCTACACCTTC	CASSLEDFSYGYTF
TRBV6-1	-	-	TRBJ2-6	TGTGCCAGCAGGCTTGACAGTTACTCTGGGGCCAACGTCCTGACTTTC	CASRLDSYSGANVLTF
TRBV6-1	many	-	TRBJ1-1	TGTGCCAGCAGTGCCATCAACCGGGGGGCAGCTGAAGCTTTCTTT	CASSAINRGAAEAFF
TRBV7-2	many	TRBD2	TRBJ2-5	TGTGCCAGCAGTTTAGCGGGGGTGGGGAGAGAGACCCAGTACTTC	CASSLAGVGRETQYF
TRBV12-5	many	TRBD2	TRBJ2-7	TGTGCTAGTGGTTTGGTACTGAAAGGCGGGGGATACGAGCAGTACTTC	CASGLVLKGGGYEQYF
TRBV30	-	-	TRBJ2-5	TGTGCCTGGAGTGTACCAGGGGCCGAGACCCAGTACTTC	CAWSVPGAETQYF
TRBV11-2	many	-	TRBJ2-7	TGTGCCAGCAGCTTGTTCGGATCGGATAGCAATTATTACGAGCAGTACTTC	CASSLFGSDSNYYEQYF
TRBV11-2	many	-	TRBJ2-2	TGTGCCAGCAGCCCGATTATCGCGAACACCGGGGAGCTGTTTTTT	CASSPIIANTGELFF
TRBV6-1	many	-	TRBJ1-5	TGTGCCAGCAGTGAAGGGTACAGGAGAAATCAGCCCCAGCATTTT	CASSEGYRRNQPQHF
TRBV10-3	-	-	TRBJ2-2	TGTGCCATCAGGGGCTCGTCTGACACCGGGGAGCTGTTTTTT	CAIRGSSDTGELFF
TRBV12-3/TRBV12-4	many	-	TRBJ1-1	TGTGCCAGCAAAAAGGACAGAGGCCTTGCTAGCACTGAAGCTTTCTTT	CASKKDRGLASTEAFF
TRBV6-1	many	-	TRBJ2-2	TGTGCCAGCAGGCCCTCGGGCACCGGGGAGCTGTTTTTT	CASRPSGTGELFF
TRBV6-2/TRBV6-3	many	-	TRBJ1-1	TGTGCCAGCAGTTTTGCCAGGGAGAACACTGAAGCTTTCTTT	CASSFARENTEAFF
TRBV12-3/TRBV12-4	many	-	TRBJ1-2	TGTGCCAGCAGCATCCACGGCCTCTATGGCTACACCTTC	CASSIHGLYGYTF
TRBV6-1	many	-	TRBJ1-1	TGTGCCAGCAGTACGGGTTTCAGGTATACTGAAGCTTTCTTT	CASSTGFRYTEAFF
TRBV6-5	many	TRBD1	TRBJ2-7	TGTGCCAGCAGTCATACGACAGGGGCCTACGAGCAGTACTTC	CASSHTTGAYEQYF
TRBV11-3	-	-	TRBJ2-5	TGTGCCAGCAGCTTAGTTCCGGGATACGCACAAGAGACCCAGTACTTC	CASSLVPGYAQETQYF
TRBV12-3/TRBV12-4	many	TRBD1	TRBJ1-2	TGTGCCAGCAGTTTGACAGGGTTTTTGGGTGGCTACACCTTC	CASSLTGFLGGYTF
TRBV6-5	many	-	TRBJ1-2	TGTGCCAGCAGCTCCCCTCGGGGGGGGATCAACTATGGCTACACCTTC	CASSSPRGGINYGYTF
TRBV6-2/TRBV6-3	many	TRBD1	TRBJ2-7	TGTGCCAGCCGGGACAGGGTTGGCGAGCAGTACTTC	CASRDRVGEQYF
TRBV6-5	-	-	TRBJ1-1	TGTGCCAGCAGTTCAGGGTTATCTGAAGCTTTCTTT	CASSSGLSEAFF
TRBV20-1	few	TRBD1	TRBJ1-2	TGCAGTGCTAGGGTCCTACAGGGGGCGCGAGGCTACACCTTC	CSARVLQGARGYTF
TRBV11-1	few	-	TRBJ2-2	TGTGCCAGCAGCTTAGCCCTGGGTACCCCCGCCACCGGGGAGCTGTTTTTT	CASSLALGTPATGELFF
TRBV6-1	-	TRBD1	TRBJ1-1	TGTGCCAGCAACTCGAGACAGGGGATGAACACTGAAGCTTTCTTT	CASNSRQGMNTEAFF
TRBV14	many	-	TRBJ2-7	TGTGCCAGCAGCCCGACTTTAGCACAGGAGTCCTACGAGCAGTACTTC	CASSPTLAQESYEQYF
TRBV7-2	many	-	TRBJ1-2	TGTGCCAGCAGCTTAGCGCGGCAGTCTTTTTATGGCTACACCTTC	CASSLARQSFYGYTF
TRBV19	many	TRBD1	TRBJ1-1	TGTGCCAGTGGGACAGGGGGGAACACTGAAGCTTTCTTT	CASGTGGNTEAFF
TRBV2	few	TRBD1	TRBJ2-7	TGTGCCAGCAGTGAATGGGCAGGGGGCCCCTACGAGCAGTACTTC	CASSEWAGGPYEQYF
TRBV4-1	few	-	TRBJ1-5	TGCGCCAGCAGCCGGGGGGCTGATCAGCCCCAGCATTTT	CASSRGADQPQHF
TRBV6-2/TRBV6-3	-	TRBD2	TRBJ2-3	TGTGCCAGCAGTTACTCCCAACTAGCGGGGGGACCTAGCACAGATACGCAGTATTTT	CASSYSQLAGGPSTDTQYF
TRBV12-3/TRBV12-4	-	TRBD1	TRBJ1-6	TGTGCCAGCACCATCGGGACAGGGTTTTCACCCCTCCACTTT	CASTIGTGFSPLHF
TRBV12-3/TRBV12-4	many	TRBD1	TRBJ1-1	TGTGCCAGCAGTCTTAAACAGGGGGGAGAAGCTTTCTTT	CASSLKQGGEAFF
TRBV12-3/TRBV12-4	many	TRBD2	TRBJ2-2	TGTGCCAGCACCCCCGGAGCGGGGGGGCTCAGGGAGCTGTTTTTT	CASTPGAGGLRELFF
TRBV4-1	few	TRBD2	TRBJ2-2	TGCGCCAGCAGCCTGCGGGGGGGTGACACCGGGGAGCTGTTTTTT	CASSLRGGDTGELFF